This T cell receptor beta chain was captured by sequencing in a study of blood T cells in healthy people across ages. Study-level points and caveats: More naive CD4+ cells and higher diversity were found in long-lived than in aged donors. With unsorted PBMCs, a conclusive comparison of naive versus antigen-experienced cells was not possible.

Germline V CDR1 and CDR2: MNHEY, SMNVEV (reference sequence). Trimming at V came to 6 bases and at J to 6 bases, leaving 9 bases not matched to a gene. The CDR3 consists of 15 residues. It was ten milliliters of peripheral blood that were drawn from each donor. With respect to this clonotype: Antigen: not known.

Then a second PCR, running about 7 to 11 cycles, was carried out with a sample-barcoded 5' primer and a J-beta primer mix. Carrying 12 random nucleotides, a template-switch adaptor labeled each individual cDNA molecule. TCRdb fed the 5' RACE reads into MiXCR, producing one record per CDR3 protein. The sample contains roughly 800,000 distinct CDR3 sequences, roughly 60% of which appear only once. Specimen: blood. This TCR came from a man aged 25-45 years in good health. The rearrangement links TRBV27 to TRBJ2-3; 10 bases map to TRBD2. The CDR3 is CASRPVGSGRDTQYF. The CDR3, as DNA: TGTGCCAGCAGACCGGTGGGTAGCGGGAGGGATACGCAGTATTTT.